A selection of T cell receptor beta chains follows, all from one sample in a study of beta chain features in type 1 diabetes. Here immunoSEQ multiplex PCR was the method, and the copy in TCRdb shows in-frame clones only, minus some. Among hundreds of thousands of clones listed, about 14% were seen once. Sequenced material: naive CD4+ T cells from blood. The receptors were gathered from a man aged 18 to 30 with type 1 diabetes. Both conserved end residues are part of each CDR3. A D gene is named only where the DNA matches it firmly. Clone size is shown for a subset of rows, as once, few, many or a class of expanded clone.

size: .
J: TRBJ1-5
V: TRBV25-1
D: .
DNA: TGTGCCAGCAGTGGGCCCGAAGGGGTTCAGCCCCAGCATTTT
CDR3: CASSGPEGVQPQHF

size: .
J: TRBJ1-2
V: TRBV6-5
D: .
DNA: TGTGCCAGCAGTTACTCGAGGCAGGGTTATGGCTACACCTTC
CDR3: CASSYSRQGYGYTF

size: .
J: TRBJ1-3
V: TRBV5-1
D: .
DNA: TGCGCCAGCAGCTTATCAGGAAACACCATATATTTT
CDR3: CASSLSGNTIYF

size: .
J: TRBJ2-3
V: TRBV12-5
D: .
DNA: TGTGCTAGTGGTTTCGGTCCTAGCACAGATACGCAGTATTTT
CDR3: CASGFGPSTDTQYF

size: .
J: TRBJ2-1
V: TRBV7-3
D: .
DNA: TGTGCCAGCAGCTTACTGCCGACCAAACTATACAATGAGCAGTTCTTC
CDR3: CASSLLPTKLYNEQFF

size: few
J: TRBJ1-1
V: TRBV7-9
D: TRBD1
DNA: TGTGCCAGCATCGCGGGACAGGGAAACACTGAAGCTTTCTTT
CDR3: CASIAGQGNTEAFF

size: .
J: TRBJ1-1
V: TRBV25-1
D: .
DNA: TGTGCCAGCAGTGATACGACGGGGGGCGGAACTGAAGCTTTCTTT
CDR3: CASSDTTGGGTEAFF

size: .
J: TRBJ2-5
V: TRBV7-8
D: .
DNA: TGTGCCAGCAGCTTAGCCCGAGGGCAACGGGCCCAGTACTTC
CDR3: CASSLARGQRAQYF

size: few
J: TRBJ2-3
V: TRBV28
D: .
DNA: TGTGCCAGCACCGGCAGGCGGGGGCACACAGATACGCAGTATTTT
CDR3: CASTGRRGHTDTQYF

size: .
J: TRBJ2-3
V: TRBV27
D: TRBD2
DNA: TGTGCCGTACTAGGACTAGCGGGGGGGCAAGATACGCAGTATTTT
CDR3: CAVLGLAGGQDTQYF

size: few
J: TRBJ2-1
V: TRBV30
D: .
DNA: TGTGCCTGGAGTCGCAATGAGCAGTTCTTC
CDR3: CAWSRNEQFF

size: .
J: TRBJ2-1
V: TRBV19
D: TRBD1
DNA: TGTGCCAGTAGTCGACAGGGGGGATCCTACAATGAGCAGTTCTTC
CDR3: CASSRQGGSYNEQFF

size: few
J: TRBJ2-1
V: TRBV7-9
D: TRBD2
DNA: TGTGCCAGCAGCTCGGGACTAGCGGGGGCCAATGAGCAGTTCTTC
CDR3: CASSSGLAGANEQFF

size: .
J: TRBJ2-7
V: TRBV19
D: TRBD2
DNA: TGTGCCAGTAGTCAGAGACTAGCGGGGGATGACTACGAGCAGTACTTC
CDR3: CASSQRLAGDDYEQYF

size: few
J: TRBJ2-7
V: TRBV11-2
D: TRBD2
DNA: TGTGCCAGCAGCTTGGGGACTAGCAGGGGCTACGAGCAGTACTTC
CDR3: CASSLGTSRGYEQYF

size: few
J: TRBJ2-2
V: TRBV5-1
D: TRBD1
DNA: TGCGCCAGCAGCACACCAGGGGGCACATCAAACACCGGGGAGCTGTTTTTT
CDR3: CASSTPGGTSNTGELFF

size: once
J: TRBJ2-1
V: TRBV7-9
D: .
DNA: TGTGCCAGCAGCTCTCTGCGGGGAGACAATGAGCAGTTCTTC
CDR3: CASSSLRGDNEQFF

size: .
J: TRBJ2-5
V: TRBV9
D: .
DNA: TGTGCCAGCAGCTCCCCGGGGGCGGGGCACGAGACCCAGTACTTC
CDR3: CASSSPGAGHETQYF

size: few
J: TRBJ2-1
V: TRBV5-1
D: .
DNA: TGCGCCAGCAGCTTGGACAGGGAATACAATGAGCAGTTCTTC
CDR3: CASSLDREYNEQFF

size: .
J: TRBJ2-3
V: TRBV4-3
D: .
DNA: TGCGCCAGCAGCCCAAAACCCGCAGATACGCAGTATTTT
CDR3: CASSPKPADTQYF

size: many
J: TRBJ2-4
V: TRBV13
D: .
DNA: TGTGCCAGCAGCTTACAGGGGAGAGGAAACATTCAGTACTTC
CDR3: CASSLQGRGNIQYF

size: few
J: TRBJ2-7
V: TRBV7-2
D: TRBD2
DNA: TGTGCCAGCAGCCCGACTAGCTTTGACGAGCAGTACTTC
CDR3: CASSPTSFDEQYF

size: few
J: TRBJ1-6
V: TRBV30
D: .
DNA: TGTGCCTGGAGTGCCCCTCTTTCACCCCTCCACTTT
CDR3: CAWSAPLSPLHF

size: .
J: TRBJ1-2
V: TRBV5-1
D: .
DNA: TGCGCCAGCAGCTGGGACCCCACAGGGTCCGTTAACTATGGCTACACCTTC
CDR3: CASSWDPTGSVNYGYTF

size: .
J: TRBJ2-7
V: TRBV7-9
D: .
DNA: TGTGCCAGCAGCCCTCAGACAGTATCCGAGCAGTACTTC
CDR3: CASSPQTVSEQYF

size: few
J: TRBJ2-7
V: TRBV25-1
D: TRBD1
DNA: TGTGCCAGCAGTGAAGGTGACAGGGGCTACGAGCAGTACTTC
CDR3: CASSEGDRGYEQYF

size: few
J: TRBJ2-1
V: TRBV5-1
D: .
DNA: TGCGCCAGCAGCTTGGGTGGGACATCCTACAATGAGCAGTTCTTC
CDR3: CASSLGGTSYNEQFF

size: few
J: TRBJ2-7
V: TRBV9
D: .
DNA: TGTGCCAGCAGCGCCGGATATGAAAGCTCCTACGAGCAGTACTTC
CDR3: CASSAGYESSYEQYF

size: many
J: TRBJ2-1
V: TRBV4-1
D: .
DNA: TGCGCCAGCAGCCAAGTTTACAATGAGCAGTTCTTC
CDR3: CASSQVYNEQFF

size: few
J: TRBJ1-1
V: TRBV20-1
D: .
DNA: TGCAGTGCTAGAGGGGCCTTTGAAGCTTTCTTT
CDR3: CSARGAFEAFF

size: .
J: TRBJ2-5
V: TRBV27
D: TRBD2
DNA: TGTGCCAGCAGTTCTGGACTAGCGGGAGCTAGGGAGACCCAGTACTTC
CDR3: CASSSGLAGARETQYF

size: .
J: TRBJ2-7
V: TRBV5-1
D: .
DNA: TGCGCCAGCAGCTTGCAGGGGGAGGACGAGCAGTACTTC
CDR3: CASSLQGEDEQYF

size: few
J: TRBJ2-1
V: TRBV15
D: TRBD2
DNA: TGTGCCACCAGCAGGGGAGGGTCCGAGAGCAATGAGCAGTTCTTC
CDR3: CATSRGGSESNEQFF

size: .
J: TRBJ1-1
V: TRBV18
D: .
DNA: TGTGCCAGCTCACCCCCCGGGGCCACCGTCGGGAACACTGAAGCTTTCTTT
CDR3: CASSPPGATVGNTEAFF

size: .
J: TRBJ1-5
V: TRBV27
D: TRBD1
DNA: TGTGCCAGCAGTCATGGGACAGGCTATCAGCCCCAGCATTTT
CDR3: CASSHGTGYQPQHF

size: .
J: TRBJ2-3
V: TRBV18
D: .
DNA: TGTGCCAGCTCACCCCTGACCGCAGATACGCAGTATTTT
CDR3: CASSPLTADTQYF

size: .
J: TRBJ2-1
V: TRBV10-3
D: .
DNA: TGTGCCATCAGACCCGGGACCAGTGGGAATGAGCAGTTCTTC
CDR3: CAIRPGTSGNEQFF

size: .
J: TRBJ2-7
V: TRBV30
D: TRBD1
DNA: TGTGCCTGTCACCCCCGGGACAGGGGTGACGAGCAGTACTTC
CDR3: CACHPRDRGDEQYF

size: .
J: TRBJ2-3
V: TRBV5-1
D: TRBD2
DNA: TGCGCCAGCAGCTTGGGACTAGCGGGAGTGTCACCAGATACGCAGTATTTT
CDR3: CASSLGLAGVSPDTQYF

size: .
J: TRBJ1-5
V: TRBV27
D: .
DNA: TGTGCCAGCAGAAACAGGGCCCCGGAGGCCCAGCATTTT
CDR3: CASRNRAPEAQHF

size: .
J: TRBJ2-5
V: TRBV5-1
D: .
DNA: TGCGCCAGCAGCTTGGGGCCACACCAAGAGACCCAGTACTTC
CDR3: CASSLGPHQETQYF

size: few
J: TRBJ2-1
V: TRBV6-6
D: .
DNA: TGTGCCAGCAGTGACGGGACTCAGCAGTTCTTC
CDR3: CASSDGTQQFF

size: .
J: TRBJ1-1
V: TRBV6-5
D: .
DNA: TGTGCCAGCAGTTACTCCCTGGGAAGGGCCACTGAAGCTTTCTTT
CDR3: CASSYSLGRATEAFF

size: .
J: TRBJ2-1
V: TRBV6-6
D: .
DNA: TGTGCCAGCAGCGCATCCAATGAGCAGTTCTTC
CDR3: CASSASNEQFF

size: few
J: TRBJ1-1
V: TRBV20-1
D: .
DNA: TGCAGTGCCCCGACCCAGAACGGAGCTTTCTTT
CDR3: CSAPTQNGAFF

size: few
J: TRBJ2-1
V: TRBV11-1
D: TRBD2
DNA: TGTGCCAGCAGCCCCAGACTAGCGGGTGCCTACAATGAGCAGTTCTTC
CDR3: CASSPRLAGAYNEQFF

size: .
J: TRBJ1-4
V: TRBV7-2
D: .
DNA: TGTGCCAGCAGCTTAGATCCGGGGAATAATGAAAAACTGTTTTTT
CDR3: CASSLDPGNNEKLFF

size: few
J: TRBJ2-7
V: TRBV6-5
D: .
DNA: TGTGCCAGCAGGGGAAGCTCCTACGAGCAGTACTTC
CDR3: CASRGSSYEQYF

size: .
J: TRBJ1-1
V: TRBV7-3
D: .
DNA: TGTGCCAGCAGCTTAACCGGAGGGGCGACTGAAGCTTTCTTT
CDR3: CASSLTGGATEAFF

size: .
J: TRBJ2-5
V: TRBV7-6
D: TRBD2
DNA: TGTGCCAGCAGCTTAGGAGCGGGAGGACACCAAGAGACCCAGTACTTC
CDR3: CASSLGAGGHQETQYF

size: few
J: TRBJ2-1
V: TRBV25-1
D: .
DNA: TGTGCCAGCAGTCGGTCGCAGGGGAAAAGCTACAATGAGCAGTTCTTC
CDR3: CASSRSQGKSYNEQFF

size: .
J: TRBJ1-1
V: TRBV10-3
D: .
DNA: TGTGCCATCAGTGAGCCCACAGGGAGGGACACTGAAGCTTTCTTT
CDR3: CAISEPTGRDTEAFF

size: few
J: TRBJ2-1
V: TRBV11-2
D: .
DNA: TGTGCCAGCAGCCTAGCCCCCGGGGATTATGAGCAGTTCTTC
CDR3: CASSLAPGDYEQFF

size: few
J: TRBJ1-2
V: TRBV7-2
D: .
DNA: TGTGCCAGCAGCTTAGAGTACAGGAACTATGGCTACACCTTC
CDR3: CASSLEYRNYGYTF

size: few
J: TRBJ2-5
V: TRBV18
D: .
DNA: TGTGCCAGCTCACCACCGTCCACACAAGAGACCCAGTACTTC
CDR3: CASSPPSTQETQYF

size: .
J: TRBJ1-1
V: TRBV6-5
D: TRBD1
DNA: TGTGCCAGCAGCCCCCACACAGGGGGCACTGAAGCTTTCTTT
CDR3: CASSPHTGGTEAFF